Listed below are T cell receptor beta chains from one sample, sequenced in a study of cytomegalovirus exposure and HLA in healthy donors. The table came from immunoSEQ multiplex PCR; TCRdb's copy has only in-frame clones and leaves some out. In the table there are 150,000 or so clones, about four fifths of which are singletons. The sequenced sample consisted of PBMCs. The receptors shown here come from a man aged 30 to 39 in good health and CMV-seronegative. The CDR3 runs from the conserved cysteine through the conserved F or W. D genes are given only for firm matches. The size field is filled for only some rows; it gives once, few, many or a size class.

cdr3_nt	cdr3_aa	d_call	clone_size	v_call	j_call
TGTGCCAGCAGCTTCCCAGGGTTAGGACAGCCCCAGCATTTT	CASSFPGLGQPQHF	NA	NA	TRBV7-8	TRBJ1-5
TGTGCCAGCAGCCACAAGGGACAGGGGCTCCCCAAAAACATTCAGTACTTC	CASSHKGQGLPKNIQYF	TRBD1	NA	TRBV5-5	TRBJ2-4
TGTGCCAGCAGCCGGACTAGCGGTGACACAGATACGCAGTATTTT	CASSRTSGDTDTQYF	TRBD2	NA	TRBV6-6	TRBJ2-3
TGTGCCTGGAGTATAGGAACAGGCTCTGGAAACACCATATATTTT	CAWSIGTGSGNTIYF	NA	NA	TRBV30	TRBJ1-3
TGTGCCAGCAGCGGACAGGGCGACTATAATTCACCCCTCCACTTT	CASSGQGDYNSPLHF	TRBD1	NA	TRBV6-5	TRBJ1-6
TGTGCCATGCGGGACTCCCAAGCCTACGAGCAGTACTTC	CAMRDSQAYEQYF	NA	NA	TRBV10-3	TRBJ2-7
TGTGCCAGCAGTTTTGACAGGGGGGCGGTATTCTATGGCTACACCTTC	CASSFDRGAVFYGYTF	TRBD1	NA	TRBV28	TRBJ1-2
TGTGCCAGCTCACCTAGCCAGAACACTGAAGCTTTCTTT	CASSPSQNTEAFF	NA	NA	TRBV18	TRBJ1-1
TGTGCCAGCAGCCCCCGACAGAATTACGAGCAGTACTTC	CASSPRQNYEQYF	NA	NA	TRBV11-2	TRBJ2-7
TGTGCCAGCAGTGAAACCAGCTCTGGAAACACCATATATTTT	CASSETSSGNTIYF	NA	NA	TRBV2	TRBJ1-3
TGTGCCAGCAGTCTGACAGGGGGCCGCCTCGAGCAGTACTTC	CASSLTGGRLEQYF	TRBD1	NA	TRBV28	TRBJ2-7
TGTGCCAGCAGTGGTGCTAGCTACGAGCAGTACTTC	CASSGASYEQYF	NA	NA	TRBV6-1	TRBJ2-7
TGTGCCAGCAGCGTCCAGGGAGGGACCAGAAGTGAGCAGTTCTTC	CASSVQGGTRSEQFF	TRBD2	once	TRBV9	TRBJ2-1
TGTGCCAGCAGCTTTACGACCTATGCGTCCAGGCGAGAGACCCAGTACTTC	CASSFTTYASRRETQYF	NA	NA	TRBV11-3	TRBJ2-5
TGTGCCAGCAGCGGGGGTCTAGCGGGAGTCGTAGATACGCAGTATTTT	CASSGGLAGVVDTQYF	TRBD2	NA	TRBV9	TRBJ2-3
TGCAGCGTCGAAAGGGGGCAGAACACTGAAGCTTTCTTT	CSVERGQNTEAFF	TRBD1	NA	TRBV29-1	TRBJ1-1
TGTGCCAGCAGTTTAGAGGGTGGAAGCACTGAAGCTTTCTTT	CASSLEGGSTEAFF	NA	NA	TRBV27	TRBJ1-1
TGTGCCAGCAGCTTAGCATTTGGACAGGGGTACGAGCAGTACTTC	CASSLAFGQGYEQYF	TRBD1	NA	TRBV7-2	TRBJ2-7
TGTGCCAGCTCACCACCGAACAGCGGATGGGACAATGAGCAGTTCTTC	CASSPPNSGWDNEQFF	NA	NA	TRBV18	TRBJ2-1
TGCAGCGTCCACCTCCTGGGGGGGGAGACCCAGTACTTC	CSVHLLGGETQYF	TRBD2	NA	TRBV29-1	TRBJ2-5
TGTGCCAGCAGGCTACTAGACTCGGCATCCTACGAGCAGTACTTC	CASRLLDSASYEQYF	NA	NA	TRBV6-5	TRBJ2-7
TGTGCTAGCAGCTTAGCCCGCCGGGGGGCCCTACGCAACTATGGCTACACCTTC	CASSLARRGALRNYGYTF	NA	NA	TRBV7-7	TRBJ1-2
TGTGCCAGCAGCCCCGGAGCCGAGCCGTACAATGAGCAGTTCTTC	CASSPGAEPYNEQFF	NA	NA	TRBV9	TRBJ2-1
TGTGCCAGCAGCAAACTAGGTGCTGATACGCAGTATTTT	CASSKLGADTQYF	NA	NA	TRBV11-2	TRBJ2-3
TGTGCCAGCAGCTTAGCAGCGAGCTCCTACAATGAGCAGTTCTTC	CASSLAASSYNEQFF	NA	NA	TRBV7-9	TRBJ2-1
TGTGCCAGTCTCCGGAGTAACTCCTACGAGCAGTACTTC	CASLRSNSYEQYF	NA	NA	TRBV28	TRBJ2-7
TGTGCCAGCAGCCAAGCGCCGGGGGGGAACTACGAGCAGTACTTC	CASSQAPGGNYEQYF	TRBD2	NA	TRBV4-2	TRBJ2-7
TGCGCCAGCAGTCGTCCGGGGTTTACCTACAATGAGCAGTTCTTC	CASSRPGFTYNEQFF	NA	few	TRBV23-1	TRBJ2-1
TGTGCCAGCAGTGACTCCCCGAGCTCTGGGGCCAACGTCCTGACTTTC	CASSDSPSSGANVLTF	NA	NA	TRBV6-4	TRBJ2-6
TGTGCCAGCTCACCGGAGAGATTATATGGCTACACCTTC	CASSPERLYGYTF	NA	NA	TRBV18	TRBJ1-2
TGTGCCAGCAGCCAAACTAGCGGGGGTTCCTACGAGCAGTACTTC	CASSQTSGGSYEQYF	TRBD2	NA	TRBV4-2	TRBJ2-7
TGTGCCAGCAGTCCGTTCGGGTTAGCGGGGGAAGAGACCCAGTACTTC	CASSPFGLAGEETQYF	TRBD2	NA	TRBV27	TRBJ2-5
TGTGCCAGCTGCACTATAACAGATACGCAGTATTTT	CASCTITDTQYF	NA	NA	TRBV2	TRBJ2-3
TGTGCCAGCAGCTTAAATCTCAGATCACTATTCAATGAGCAGTTCTTC	CASSLNLRSLFNEQFF	NA	NA	TRBV7-3	TRBJ2-1
TGTGCCAGCAGCGTGGGACAGGCCTGGGAGACCCAGTACTTC	CASSVGQAWETQYF	TRBD1	NA	TRBV9	TRBJ2-5
TGCGCCAGCAGCTTACAGTCACCGGTGAACACTGAAGCTTTCTTT	CASSLQSPVNTEAFF	NA	few	TRBV5-1	TRBJ1-1
TGCGCCAGCAGCTTGGCTACCGGGACCTACGAGCAGTACTTC	CASSLATGTYEQYF	NA	NA	TRBV5-1	TRBJ2-7
TGCGCCAGCAGCTTGCCGTTCACAGATACGCAGTATTTT	CASSLPFTDTQYF	NA	NA	TRBV5-1	TRBJ2-3
TGTGCCAGCAGCCAAGAGTCCCACAGGGAGCAGTACTTC	CASSQESHREQYF	NA	few	TRBV4-2	TRBJ2-7
TGTGCCAGCAGCTTGGGTCTAGCGGGTGTCTACGAGCAGTACTTC	CASSLGLAGVYEQYF	TRBD2	NA	TRBV5-6	TRBJ2-7
TGTGCCAGCAGCACCCGACAGGGAGAGAACACTGAAGCTTTCTTT	CASSTRQGENTEAFF	TRBD1	NA	TRBV7-8	TRBJ1-1
TGTGCCACCAGCAGAACCGACAGGGTTCAAGAGACCCAGTACTTC	CATSRTDRVQETQYF	TRBD1	once	TRBV15	TRBJ2-5
TGTGCCAGCAGTCTTCGGGGGGGGGCAGGCTACTATGGCTACACCTTC	CASSLRGGAGYYGYTF	NA	NA	TRBV27	TRBJ1-2
TGTGCCAGCAGTTTCCGTTCTAGCGGGGTAGATACGCAGTATTTT	CASSFRSSGVDTQYF	TRBD2	NA	TRBV27	TRBJ2-3
TGTGCCAGCAGCTTAAGGACTAGCTACAATGAGCAGTTCTTC	CASSLRTSYNEQFF	TRBD2	NA	TRBV7-3	TRBJ2-1
TGCGCCAGCAGCTTGGCACTGACAGGGGATAAGTCCTACGAGCAGTACTTC	CASSLALTGDKSYEQYF	TRBD1	NA	TRBV5-1	TRBJ2-7
TGTGCCAGCAGCTTAGCGGACAGGGCAGAGACCCAGTACTTC	CASSLADRAETQYF	TRBD1	once	TRBV7-8	TRBJ2-5
TGTGCCAGCAGCTTAGGTGGGGACAGGGGTTCCTACGAGCAGTACTTC	CASSLGGDRGSYEQYF	TRBD1	NA	TRBV7-9	TRBJ2-7